This T cell receptor (beta chain) is drawn from a study of beta chain features in type 1 diabetes (dated by TCRdb to about 2018). General notes on the study: No differences in mean age, gender distribution, total cell number or subset yield were found between patients and healthy donors. Across all samples, approximately 100 million sorted cells were examined, and cell number per subset correlated strongly with RNA yield. The study compared the TCRB repertoires of sorted circulating CD4+ T cell subsets in recently diagnosed type 1 diabetes patients with those in matched healthy donors. Whereas all 30 or so donors provided naive and central memory subsets, regulatory and stem cell-like memory subsets were isolated from just 8 patients and about 8 healthy donors. Results and caveats for the whole study, not just this receptor: A moderate but significant shortening of TCRB CDR3 length was observed in type 1 diabetes patients in all four CD4+ subsets. Naive, central memory and regulatory TCRB repertoires appeared to be more alike among patients than among healthy donors. Because cDNA rather than genomic DNA was sequenced, highly expressing activated cells could have been over-represented, although no difference in activation and CD3 levels was found between groups. Shorter templates might have been favored by PCR, but patient and control samples were amplified and corrected together, so both groups would have been affected equally by any skew. Patients with type 1 diabetes made fewer insertions and deleted more nucleotides at VDJ recombination sites, implying thymic rearrangement abnormalities. HLA sub-analyses involved small numbers of individuals, so any influence of HLA type on TCRB rearrangement remained unresolved.

A single peripheral blood draw of approximately 0.11 L on average was collected from each donor into heparinised tubes. A BD FACSAria II and a panel including CD45RO, CCR7, CD25, CD127, CD95 and CD27 were used to sort naive, central memory, regulatory and stem cell-like memory CD4+ T cells. All sorted populations exceeded 95% purity. Right away, PBMCs were isolated by Lymphoprep density gradient centrifugation and were stained directly, with no culture step. So that batch effects would be minimized, each experiment stained and sorted samples in pairs, pairing one healthy donor with one patient. V gives up 4 bases and J gives up 2 bases, and the segment between their germline ends measures 12 bases. Measured from the cysteine to the phenylalanine, the CDR3 is 14 residues long. Here the CDR3 DNA is all that survives: 42 bases in frame from base 1. The germline V gene gives CDR1 as SGHAT and CDR2 as FQNNGV.

The entire amount of isolated RNA was reverse transcribed using the High Capacity cDNA Reverse Transcription Kit, so the sequenced TCRB transcripts were expressed ones. Deep immunoSEQ sequencing was applied to naive, central memory and regulatory T cell samples, giving an average of approximately 4 million total reads per sample. After sorted cells were lysed in RLT buffer, RNA was extracted with DNase-treated RNeasy Micro or Mini kits, with the choice depending on cell number. To prevent cross-contamination, every cell subset was processed on its own, while patient and healthy donor samples were processed together. The immunoSEQ multiplex PCR was used to amplify TCRB sequences from cDNA, generating 87-bp fragments that spanned the CDR3 region. Sequencing of the amplicons was done on the Illumina HiSeq platform. The source study handled its data this way. Synthetic template baselines were used to correct PCR bias computationally, reads within Hamming distance 2 were collapsed, and singletons that could not be merged were discarded. Reads were aligned against IMGT so that V, D and J genes, CDR3 length and insertions or deletions at six rearrangement sites could be assigned. Within each subset, clonotype counts were normalized to sorted cell number, and only after that were true diversity and Gini coefficients computed with the tcR R package. Repertoire sharing was quantified using the overlap coefficient calculated on TCRB nucleotide sequences. Out-of-frame TCRB sequences from naive cells were analyzed to stand in for the pre-selection repertoire. The immuneACCESS repertoire file appears here via TCRdb, limited to in-frame rearrangements. These files lack a portion of the clones; in checked studies, under half of the deficit traces to unresolved V genes, and the cause of the others is not known. The DNA was the basis for D and trimming; V, J and clone size are from that table. The sample table lists just over 600,000 clones, about 16% of them with a count of one. Of the sample, roughly 0.098% is held by the ten largest clones.

Comment on this clone: Its antigen is unknown. Within one base of it there is no much larger clone, and no base qualities were kept.

Sequenced sample: naive CD4+ T cells from blood. The sample's cell subset or site label, in plain terms: true naive CD4+ T cells. The clonotype comes from a man younger than 35 in good health. The V gene is TRBV11-2 and the J gene is TRBJ2-7, with an unclear D gene assignment. CDR3 sequence: CASSSLRSTYEQYF. The sequence in DNA is TGTGCCAGCAGCTCCCTCCGGTCCACCTACGAGCAGTACTTC.